The rows below give T cell receptor beta chains drawn from one sample of a study of glioma-infiltrating T cells. One entry per CDR3 protein, called by TCRdb with MiXCR from the multiplex PCR reads. Of 150,000 to 200,000 distinct CDR3 sequences listed, 43% are singletons. Sequencing was carried out using glioma tissue, nonneoplastic brain tissue, or PBMCs (not recorded which). These receptors all come from a human donor with low-grade glioma or glioblastoma, undergoing nonglioma brain surgery, or in good health (not recorded which). Both conserved end residues are part of each CDR3. Fields, in order: V gene, D gene, J gene, clone size, CDR3 protein, CDR3 DNA. The D gene is left open where the match is weak. Some rows mark clone size as missing; the rest say once, few, many or name a class of expanded clone.

TRBV18	.	TRBJ1-2	many	CASSPLEGARYGYTF	TGTGCCAGCTCACCACTTGAAGGGGCCCGGTATGGCTACACCTTC
TRBV28	.	TRBJ2-7	few	CASSLITTPYEQYF	TGTGCCAGCAGTTTAATTACTACTCCCTACGAGCAGTACTTC
TRBV2	TRBD2	TRBJ2-1	.	CASTNGLAGVDEQFF	TGTGCCAGCACCAACGGACTAGCGGGAGTAGATGAGCAGTTCTTC
TRBV3-1	.	TRBJ2-3	many	CASSQEPFFTDTQYF	TGTGCCAGCAGCCAAGAACCTTTCTTCACAGATACGCAGTATTTT
TRBV12-3/TRBV12-4	.	TRBJ2-7	few	CASTLSGAYEQYF	TGTGCCAGCACCCTCTCTGGTGCCTACGAGCAGTACTTC
TRBV19	.	TRBJ2-7	few	CASKGDSSYEQYF	TGTGCCAGTAAGGGGGATAGCTCCTACGAGCAGTACTTC
TRBV11-1	TRBD1	TRBJ1-2	.	CASSPGQAYGYTF	TGTGCCAGCAGCCCGGGACAGGCCTATGGTTACACCTTC
TRBV6-1	.	TRBJ1-1	.	CASSDKSDTEDFF	TGTGCCAGCAGTGACAAATCCGACACTGAAGATTTCTTT
TRBV4-1	.	TRBJ2-3	once	CASSQEYTSTDTQYF	TGCGCCAGCAGCCAAGAATACACTAGCACAGATACGCAGTATTTT
TRBV7-2	.	TRBJ1-1	many	CASSLMLETEAFF	TGTGCCAGCAGCTTAATGTTGGAGACTGAAGCTTTCTTT
TRBV3-1	.	TRBJ2-2	.	CASSQDREELFF	TGTGCCAGCAGCCAAGACAGGGAAGAGCTGTTTTTT
TRBV20-1	.	TRBJ2-5	many	CSARDLRIQETQYF	TGCAGTGCTAGAGATCTCCGAATCCAAGAGACCCAGTACTTC
TRBV6-2/TRBV6-3	.	TRBJ2-1	.	CASSPLTPPVQFF	TGTGCCAGCAGCCCCCTAACCCCCCCGGTTCAGTTCTTC
TRBV20-1	TRBD2	TRBJ2-1	many	CSAIGPGGDEQFF	TGCAGTGCCATTGGACCGGGAGGTGATGAGCAGTTCTTC
TRBV7-9	.	TRBJ2-5	few	CASRGTSIWETQYF	TGTGCCAGCAGGGGGACCTCCATTTGGGAGACCCAGTACTTC
TRBV7-2	.	TRBJ2-2	many	CASGQSRNTGELFF	TGTGCCAGCGGACAGTCGAGAAACACCGGGGAGCTGTTTTTT
TRBV19	TRBD2	TRBJ2-1	.	CASSSSGLAHGEQFF	TGTGCCAGTAGCTCCTCCGGACTAGCCCACGGTGAGCAGTTCTTC
TRBV4-1	TRBD2	TRBJ2-7	.	CASSLRTSGNYEQYF	TGCGCCAGCAGCCTAAGGACTAGCGGGAACTACGAGCAGTACTTC
TRBV20-1	.	TRBJ1-1	many	CSASEMGTRTTEAFF	TGCAGTGCTAGTGAGATGGGAACCCGAACTACTGAAGCTTTCTTT
TRBV6-1	.	TRBJ2-6	.	CASTYGQSGANLLTF	TGTGCCAGCACTTACGGACAGTCTGGGGCCAACCTCCTGACTTTC
TRBV28	.	TRBJ2-7	many	CASSHTGPLSYEQYF	TGTGCCAGCAGTCATACAGGACCCCTATCCTACGAGCAGTACTTC
TRBV7-9	.	TRBJ2-7	many	CASTPAASYEQYF	TGTGCCAGCACCCCAGCGGCCTCCTACGAGCAGTACTTC
TRBV6-1	TRBD1	TRBJ2-7	many	CASSYGQGRYEQYF	TGTGCCAGCAGTTATGGACAGGGACGGTACGAGCAGTACTTC
TRBV6-1	TRBD1	TRBJ2-1	many	CASRPGTAYNEQFF	TGTGCCAGCAGACCCGGGACAGCCTACAATGAGCAGTTCTTC
TRBV20-1	.	TRBJ1-1	.	CSAREGRGRNTEAFF	TGCAGTGCTAGAGAGGGCCGGGGGAGGAACACTGAAGCTTTCTTT
TRBV20-1	.	TRBJ2-3	many	CSARDIRGGTDTQYF	TGCAGTGCTAGAGATATTAGGGGAGGTACAGATACGCAGTATTTT
TRBV3-1	.	TRBJ2-1	.	CASSQDLRRPPYNEQFF	TGTGCCAGCAGCCAAGATTTGAGGAGGCCCCCCTATAATGAGCAGTTCTTC
TRBV28	.	TRBJ1-5	.	CASSLNQMNQSQHF	TGTGCCAGCAGTTTGAATCAGATGAATCAGAGCCAGCATTTT
TRBV28	.	TRBJ2-1	many	CASSLPGTPYNEQFF	TGTGCCAGCAGTTTACCAGGGACACCCTACAATGAGCAGTTCTTC
TRBV2	TRBD1	TRBJ1-6	few	CASSPGTGTYNSPLHF	TGTGCCAGCAGTCCCGGGACAGGGACCTATAATTCACCCCTCCACTTT
TRBV15	.	TRBJ2-7	few	CATSRDLEGTSGKQYF	TGTGCCACCAGCAGAGATTTAGAGGGAACGTCGGGCAAGCAGTACTTC
TRBV2	.	TRBJ1-1	many	CALGGRVAYAEAFF	TGTGCCCTTGGAGGTAGGGTGGCTTACGCTGAAGCTTTCTTT
TRBV4-1	TRBD1	TRBJ2-3	few	CARREDRGRTDTQYF	TGCGCCAGAAGAGAAGACAGGGGGCGGACAGATACGCAGTATTTT
TRBV27	TRBD1	TRBJ1-4	many	CASSPKGGTGYEKLFF	TGTGCCAGCAGCCCTAAGGGAGGGACAGGGTATGAAAAACTGTTTTTT
TRBV19	.	TRBJ2-7	.	CASSLRLGQTSEQYF	TGTGCCAGTAGTCTCCGACTAGGACAAACCTCCGAGCAGTACTTC
TRBV2	.	TRBJ2-2	.	CASSEDRAPTGELFF	TGTGCCAGCAGTGAAGACAGGGCCCCTACCGGGGAGCTGTTTTTT
TRBV18	.	TRBJ1-4	.	CASSPGPREKLFF	TGTGCCAGCTCACCGGGCCCGAGGGAAAAACTGTTTTTT
TRBV5-4	.	TRBJ2-3	.	CASSLEGRNTDKQYF	TGTGCCAGCAGCTTAGAGGGCCGGAACACAGATAAGCAGTATTTT
TRBV5-1	TRBD2	TRBJ2-1	many	CASTDLAGVNNEQFF	TGCGCCAGCACCGACCTAGCGGGGGTCAACAATGAGCAGTTCTTC
TRBV7-2	TRBD2	TRBJ2-7	many	CASSLDASGSYEQYF	TGTGCCAGCAGCTTAGACGCTAGCGGGAGTTACGAGCAGTACTTC
TRBV20-1	.	TRBJ2-3	many	CSASTQGSTDTQYF	TGCAGTGCCAGCACACAAGGCAGCACAGATACGCAGTATTTT
TRBV27	.	TRBJ2-1	once	CATRQWTCNEQFF	TGTGCCACCAGACAGTGGACGTGTAATGAGCAGTTCTTC
TRBV18	TRBD1	TRBJ2-7	many	CASLEAGGSGEQYF	TGTGCCAGCCTGGAGGCAGGGGGTTCTGGAGAGCAGTACTTC
TRBV5-4	TRBD1	TRBJ2-5	.	CASSPDRDVETQYF	TGTGCCAGCAGTCCCGACAGGGACGTTGAGACCCAGTACTTC
TRBV10-3	TRBD2	TRBJ2-1	.	CAISDPSSLAGSQNEQFF	TGTGCCATCAGTGACCCGAGCTCTTTAGCGGGATCTCAGAATGAGCAGTTCTTC
TRBV6-1	.	TRBJ1-1	many	CASSETRIWTEAFF	TGTGCCAGCAGTGAAACCAGGATCTGGACTGAAGCTTTCTTT
TRBV11-1	.	TRBJ2-4	.	CASSLTLAKNIQYF	TGTGCCAGCAGCCTGACACTAGCCAAAAACATTCAGTACTTC
TRBV2	.	TRBJ1-1	many	CASSEEPGTEAFF	TGTGCCAGCAGTGAAGAACCGGGCACTGAAGCTTTCTTT